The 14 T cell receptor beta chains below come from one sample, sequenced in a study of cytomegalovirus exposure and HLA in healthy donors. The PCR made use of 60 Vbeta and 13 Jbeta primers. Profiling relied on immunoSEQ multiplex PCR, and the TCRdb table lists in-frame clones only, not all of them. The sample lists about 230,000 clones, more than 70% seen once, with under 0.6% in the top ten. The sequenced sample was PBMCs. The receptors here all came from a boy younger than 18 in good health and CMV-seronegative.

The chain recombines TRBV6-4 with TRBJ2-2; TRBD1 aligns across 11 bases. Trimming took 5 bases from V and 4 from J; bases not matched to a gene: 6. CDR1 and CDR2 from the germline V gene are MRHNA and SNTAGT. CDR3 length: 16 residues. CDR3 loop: CASSTGQGASTGELFF. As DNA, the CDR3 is TGTGCCAGCAGTACCGGACAGGGGGCGAGCACCGGGGAGCTGTTTTTT.

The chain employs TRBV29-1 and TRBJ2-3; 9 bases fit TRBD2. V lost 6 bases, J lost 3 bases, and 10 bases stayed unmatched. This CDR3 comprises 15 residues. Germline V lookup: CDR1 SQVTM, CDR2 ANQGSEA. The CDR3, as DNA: TGCAGCGTCCACTGGGCCAGCGGGGGGACAGATACGCAGTATTTT. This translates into CSVHWASGGTDTQYF.

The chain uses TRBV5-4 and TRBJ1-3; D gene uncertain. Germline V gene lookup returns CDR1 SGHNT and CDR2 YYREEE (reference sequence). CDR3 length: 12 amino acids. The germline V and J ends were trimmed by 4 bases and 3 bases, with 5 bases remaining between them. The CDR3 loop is CASSRGGNTIYF. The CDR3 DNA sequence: TGTGCCAGCAGCCGCGGTGGAAACACCATATATTTT.

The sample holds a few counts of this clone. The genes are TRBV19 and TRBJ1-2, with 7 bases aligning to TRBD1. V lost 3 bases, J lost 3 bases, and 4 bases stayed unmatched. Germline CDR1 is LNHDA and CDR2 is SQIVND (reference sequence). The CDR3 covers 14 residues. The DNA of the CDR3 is TGTGCCAGTAGTATTGGAGGGGGCGACTATGGCTACACCTTC. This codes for CASSIGGGDYGYTF.

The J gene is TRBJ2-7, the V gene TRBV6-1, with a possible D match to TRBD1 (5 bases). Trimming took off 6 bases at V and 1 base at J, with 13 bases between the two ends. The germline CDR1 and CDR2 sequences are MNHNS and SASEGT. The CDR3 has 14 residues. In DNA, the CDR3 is TGTGCCAGCAGAGGGGCCGACGCATCCTACGAGCAGTACTTC. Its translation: CASRGADASYEQYF.

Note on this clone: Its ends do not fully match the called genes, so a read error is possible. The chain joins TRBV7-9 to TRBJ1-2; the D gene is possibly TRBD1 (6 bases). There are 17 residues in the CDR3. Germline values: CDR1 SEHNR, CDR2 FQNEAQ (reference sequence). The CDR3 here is CSSSYSGQLLTLNGYTF. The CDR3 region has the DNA TGTTCCAGCAGCTATTCTGGACAGCTATTAACCCTTAATGGCTACACCTTC.

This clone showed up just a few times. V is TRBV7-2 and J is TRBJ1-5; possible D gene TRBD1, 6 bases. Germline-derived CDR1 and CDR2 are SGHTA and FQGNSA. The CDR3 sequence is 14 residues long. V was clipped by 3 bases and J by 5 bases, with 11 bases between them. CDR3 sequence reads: CASSFRGRDQPQHF. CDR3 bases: TGTGCCAGCAGCTTCAGGGGACGGGATCAGCCCCAGCATTTT.

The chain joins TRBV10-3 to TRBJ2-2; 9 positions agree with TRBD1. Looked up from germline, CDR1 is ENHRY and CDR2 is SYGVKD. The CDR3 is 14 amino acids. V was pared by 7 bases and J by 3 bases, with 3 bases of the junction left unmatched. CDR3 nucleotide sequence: TGTGCCATCAAGTGGACAGGGGACACCGGGGAGCTGTTTTTT. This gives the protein CAIKWTGDTGELFF.

CDR3 nucleotide sequence: TGTGCCAGCATCCGGGACAGGGGGCTCTACGAGCAGTACTTC. Translated: CASIRDRGLYEQYF. This rearrangement joins TRBV6-1 to TRBJ2-7, with TRBD1 matching over 12 bases. J lost 3 bases, V lost 7 bases, and 4 bases had no gene match. Looked up from germline, CDR1 is MNHNS and CDR2 is SASEGT. This CDR3 has 14 residues.

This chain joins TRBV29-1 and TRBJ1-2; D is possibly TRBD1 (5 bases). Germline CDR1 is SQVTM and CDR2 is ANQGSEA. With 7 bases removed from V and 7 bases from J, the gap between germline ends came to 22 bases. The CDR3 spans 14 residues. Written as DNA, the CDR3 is TGCAGCGCCGAAAGGCGGGACTTATGGGGTGGCTACACCTTC. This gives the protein CSAERRDLWGGYTF. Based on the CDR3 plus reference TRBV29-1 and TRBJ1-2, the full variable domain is SAVISQKPSRDICQRGTSLTIQCQVDSQVTMMFWYRQQPGQSLTLIATANQGSEATYESGFVIDKFPISRPNLTFSTLTVSNMSPEDSSIYLCSAERRDLWGGYTFGSGTRLTVV.

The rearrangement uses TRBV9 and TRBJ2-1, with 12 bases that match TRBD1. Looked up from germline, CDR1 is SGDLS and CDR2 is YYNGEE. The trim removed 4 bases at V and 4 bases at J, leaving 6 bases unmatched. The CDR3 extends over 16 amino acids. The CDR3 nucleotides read TGTGCCAGCAGCCCGTGGGACAGGGGGCGATACAATGAGCAGTTCTTC. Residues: CASSPWDRGRYNEQFF.

The CDR3 reads CSGKGIMNTEAFF. The CDR3 nucleotides read TGCAGCGGAAAGGGGATTATGAACACTGAAGCTTTCTTT. The chain combines TRBV29-1 with TRBJ1-1, with D possibly being TRBD1 (5 bases). This CDR3 spans 13 amino acids. Trimming removed 7 bases at V and 0 bases at J, with 12 bases between. In germline, CDR1 is SQVTM, CDR2 ANQGSEA.

The CDR3 region has the DNA TGTGCCAGCAGCCCGCCCGGGGGGCTGGGGGAGACCCAGTACTTC. This encodes CASSPPGGLGETQYF. The chain couples TRBV5-4 to TRBJ2-5; the D gene is possibly TRBD2 (7 bases). Trimming stripped 4 bases from V and 5 bases from J, with 18 bases between. This CDR3 contains 15 residues. Germline V gives CDR1 SGHNT, CDR2 YYREEE (reference sequence).

In DNA form, the CDR3 reads TGTGCCAGCAGCTTATACGGGGGGGCCGGGACCAACACCGGGGAGCTGTTTTTT. Residues: CASSLYGGAGTNTGELFF. The chain has TRBV7-2 and TRBJ2-2, with TRBD2 matching over 8 bases. The CDR3 runs 18 residues. CDR1 is SGHTA and CDR2 is FQGNSA in the germline V gene. With V trimmed by 2 bases and J by 2 bases, 10 bases remained unmatched. Full variable domain (outside the CDR3, taken from reference TRBV7-2 and TRBJ2-2): GAGVSQSPSNKVTEKGKDVELRCDPISGHTALYWYRQSLGQGLEFLIYFQGNSAPDKSGLPSDRFSAERTGGSVSTLTIQRTQQEDSAVYLCASSLYGGAGTNTGELFFGEGSRLTVL.